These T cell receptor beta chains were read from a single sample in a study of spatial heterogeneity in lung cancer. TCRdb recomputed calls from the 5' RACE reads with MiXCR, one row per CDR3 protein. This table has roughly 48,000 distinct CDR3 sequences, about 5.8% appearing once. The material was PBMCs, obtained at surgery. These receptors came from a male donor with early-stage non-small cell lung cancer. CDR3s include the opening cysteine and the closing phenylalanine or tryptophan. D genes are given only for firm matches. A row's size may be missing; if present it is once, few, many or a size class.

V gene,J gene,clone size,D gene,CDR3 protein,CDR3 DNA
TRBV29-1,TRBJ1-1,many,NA,CSARAIEAFF,TGCAGCGCACGGGCAATAGAAGCTTTCTTT
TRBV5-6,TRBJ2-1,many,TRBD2,CASSLGINRGVNEQFF,TGTGCCAGCAGCTTGGGTATTAACCGGGGGGTCAATGAGCAGTTCTTC
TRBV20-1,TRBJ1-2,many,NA,CSARVAQNYGYTF,TGCAGTGCTAGAGTAGCCCAAAACTATGGCTACACCTTC
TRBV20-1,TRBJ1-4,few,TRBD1,CSARDRTGTEKLFF,TGCAGTGCTAGAGATAGGACAGGGACTGAAAAACTGTTTTTT
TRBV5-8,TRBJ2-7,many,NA,CASSWDPDYLNYEQYF,TGTGCCAGCAGCTGGGACCCAGACTACCTAAACTACGAGCAGTACTTC
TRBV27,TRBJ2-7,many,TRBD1,CASSSQGVYEQYF,TGTGCCAGCAGTTCTCAGGGGGTCTACGAGCAGTACTTC
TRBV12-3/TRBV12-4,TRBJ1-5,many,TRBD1,CASSPTGARNQPQHF,TGTGCCAGCAGTCCAACAGGGGCCCGAAATCAGCCCCAGCATTTT
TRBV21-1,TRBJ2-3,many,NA,CASSKAPGQGADTQYF,TGTGCCAGCAGCAAAGCGCCGGGACAGGGAGCAGATACGCAGTATTTT
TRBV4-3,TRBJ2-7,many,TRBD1,CASSQGDRDYEQYF,TGCGCCAGCAGCCAAGGGGACAGGGACTACGAGCAGTACTTC
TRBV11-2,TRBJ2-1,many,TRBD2,CASSLIGTSGRYEQFF,TGTGCCAGCAGCTTAATCGGGACTAGCGGGAGATATGAGCAGTTCTTC
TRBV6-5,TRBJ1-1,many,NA,CASSGWSDTEAFF,TGTGCCAGTTCGGGGTGGTCGGACACTGAAGCTTTCTTT
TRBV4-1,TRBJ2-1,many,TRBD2,CASSQQPGQEKRLAGGNEQFF,TGCGCCAGCAGCCAACAACCGGGACAGGAGAAGAGACTAGCGGGAGGGAATGAGCAGTTCTTC
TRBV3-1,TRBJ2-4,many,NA,CASSHQRGPGLGTKNIQYF,TGTGCCAGCAGCCACCAAAGGGGACCGGGATTGGGAACCAAAAACATTCAGTACTTC
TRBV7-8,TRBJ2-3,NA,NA,CASSFGTMKTDTQYF,TGTGCCAGCAGCTTCGGGACGATGAAGACAGATACGCAGTATTTT
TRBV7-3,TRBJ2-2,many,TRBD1,CASSLKQGASGTGELFF,TGTGCCAGCAGCTTAAAACAGGGGGCGAGCGGCACCGGGGAGCTGTTTTTT
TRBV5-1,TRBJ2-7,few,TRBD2,CASHDPRGGRASNEQYF,TGCGCCAGCCATGACCCGCGCGGCGGGAGGGCTTCTAATGAGCAGTACTTC
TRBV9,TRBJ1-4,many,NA,CASSETATNEKLFF,TGTGCCAGCAGCGAGACAGCAACTAATGAAAAACTGTTTTTT
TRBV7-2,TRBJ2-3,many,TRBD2,CASSLKGEAGADTQYF,TGTGCCAGCAGCTTAAAGGGTGAAGCGGGAGCAGATACGCAGTATTTT
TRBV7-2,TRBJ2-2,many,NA,CASITAPSVSNTGELFF,TGTGCCAGCATCACGGCCCCAAGCGTTTCCAACACCGGGGAGCTGTTTTTT
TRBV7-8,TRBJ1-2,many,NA,CASSAYRATANYGYTF,TGTGCCAGCAGCGCCTACCGGGCCACTGCTAACTATGGCTACACCTTC
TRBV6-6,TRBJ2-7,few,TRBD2,CASSYNAASSGSSWEQYF,TGTGCCAGCAGTTACAATGCTGCTTCTAGCGGGAGTAGCTGGGAGCAGTACTTC
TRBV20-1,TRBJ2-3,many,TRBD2,CSAGTSGADTQYF,TGCAGTGCTGGGACTAGCGGAGCAGATACGCAGTATTTT
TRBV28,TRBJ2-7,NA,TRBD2,CASRTATGGDSYEQYF,TGTGCCAGCAGAACTGCGACGGGGGGAGACTCCTACGAGCAGTACTTC
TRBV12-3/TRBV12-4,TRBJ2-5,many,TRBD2,CASSFRTSGSGETQYF,TGTGCCAGCAGTTTTCGGACTAGCGGGAGCGGGGAGACCCAGTACTTC